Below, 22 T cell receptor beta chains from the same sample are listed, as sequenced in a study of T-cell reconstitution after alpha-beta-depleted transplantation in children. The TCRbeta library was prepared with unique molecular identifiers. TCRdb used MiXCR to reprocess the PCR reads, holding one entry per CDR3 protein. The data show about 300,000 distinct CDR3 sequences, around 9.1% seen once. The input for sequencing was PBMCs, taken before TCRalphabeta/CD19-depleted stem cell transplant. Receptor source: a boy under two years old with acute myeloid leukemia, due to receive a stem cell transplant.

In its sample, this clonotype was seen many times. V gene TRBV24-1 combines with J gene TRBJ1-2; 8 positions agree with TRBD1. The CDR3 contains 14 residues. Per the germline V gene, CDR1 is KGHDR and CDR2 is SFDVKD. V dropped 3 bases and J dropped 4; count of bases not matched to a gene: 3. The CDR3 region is CATSDGTGFYGYTF. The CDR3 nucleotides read TGTGCCACCAGTGATGGGACAGGATTCTATGGCTACACCTTC.

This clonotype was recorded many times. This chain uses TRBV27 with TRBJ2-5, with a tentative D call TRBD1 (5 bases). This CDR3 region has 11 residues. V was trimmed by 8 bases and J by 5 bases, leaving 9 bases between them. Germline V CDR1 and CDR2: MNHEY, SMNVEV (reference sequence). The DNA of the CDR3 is TGTGCCAGCGGACAAAGGGAGACCCAGTACTTC. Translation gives CASGQRETQYF.

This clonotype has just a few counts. Written as DNA, the CDR3 is TGTGCCAGCAGTTACCTAATGGCAGGGGGGTTCGACGAGCAGTACTTC. Protein: CASSYLMAGGFDEQYF. The chain is built from TRBV6-5 and TRBJ2-7; TRBD1 is a possible D gene (7 bases). This CDR3 is built from 16 residues. Trimming shortened V by 2 bases and J by 5 bases, and 19 bases separated the two germline ends. CDR1 MNHEY and CDR2 SVGAGI come from the germline V gene.

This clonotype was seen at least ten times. The CDR3 region is CASSLVMAGRESNEQFF. In nucleotides, the CDR3 is TGCGCCAGCAGCTTGGTGATGGCCGGGCGGGAGAGCAATGAGCAGTTCTTC. The chain combines TRBV5-1 with TRBJ2-1; TRBD2 aligns across 7 bases. There are 17 residues in the CDR3. Germline trimming cut 0 bases from V and 6 bases from J; bases unmatched to any gene: 12. CDR1 is SGHRS, CDR2 YFSETQ, per germline. The full variable domain, its missing parts supplied by reference TRBV5-1 and TRBJ2-1, is KAGVTQTPRYLIKTRGQQVTLSCSPISGHRSVSWYQQTPGQGLQFLFEYFSETQRNKGNFPGRFSGRQFSNSRSEMNVSTLELGDSALYLCASSLVMAGRESNEQFFGPGTRLTVL.

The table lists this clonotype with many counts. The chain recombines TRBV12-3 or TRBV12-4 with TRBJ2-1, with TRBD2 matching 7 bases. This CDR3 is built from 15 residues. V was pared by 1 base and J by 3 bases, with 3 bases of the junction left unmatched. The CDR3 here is CASSLGGLFYNEQFF. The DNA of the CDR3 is TGTGCCAGCAGTTTAGGGGGACTATTCTACAATGAGCAGTTCTTC.

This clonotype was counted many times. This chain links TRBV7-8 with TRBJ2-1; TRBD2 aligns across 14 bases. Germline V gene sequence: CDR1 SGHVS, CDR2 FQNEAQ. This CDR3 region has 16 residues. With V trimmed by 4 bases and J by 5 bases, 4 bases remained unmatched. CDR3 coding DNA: TGTGCCAGCAGCTCGGGACTAGCGGGAGCCGACAATGAGCAGTTCTTC. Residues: CASSSGLAGADNEQFF.

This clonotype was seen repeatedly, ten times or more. The CDR3, as DNA: TGCAGCGTTGTGCCCAGCGGAGCCCTCCAAGAGACCCAGTACTTC. This translates into CSVVPSGALQETQYF. The chain carries TRBV29-1 and TRBJ2-5, with a tentative D call TRBD2 (5 bases). Germline V gene data show CDR1 as SQVTM and CDR2 as ANQGSEA. V shed 4 bases and J shed 1 base, with 16 bases lying between them. The CDR3 loop spans 15 amino acids. The complete variable domain, with remaining parts taken from reference TRBV29-1 and TRBJ2-5, reads SAVISQKPSRDICQRGTSLTIQCQVDSQVTMMFWYRQQPGQSLTLIATANQGSEATYESGFVIDKFPISRPNLTFSTLTVSNMSPEDSSIYLCSVVPSGALQETQYFGPGTRLLVL.

The CDR3 sequence is CASSYPGGEPYEQYF. The CDR3 region has the DNA TGTGCCAGCAGTTACCCGGGGGGGGAACCCTACGAGCAGTACTTC. The V call is TRBV6-5, the J call TRBJ2-7, with 8 bases identical to TRBD2. V gave up 2 bases and J gave up 2 bases; unmatched junction bases: 5. The CDR3 consists of 15 residues. Germline CDR1 MNHEY, CDR2 SVGAGI.

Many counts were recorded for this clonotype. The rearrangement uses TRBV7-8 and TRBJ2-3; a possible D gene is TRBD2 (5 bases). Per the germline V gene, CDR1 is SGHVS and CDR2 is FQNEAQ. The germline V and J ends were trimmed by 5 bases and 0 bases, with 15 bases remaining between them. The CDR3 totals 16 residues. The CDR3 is CASSPLGGLSTDTQYF. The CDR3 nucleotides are TGTGCCAGCAGCCCCCTGGGCGGGCTGAGCACAGATACGCAGTATTTT.

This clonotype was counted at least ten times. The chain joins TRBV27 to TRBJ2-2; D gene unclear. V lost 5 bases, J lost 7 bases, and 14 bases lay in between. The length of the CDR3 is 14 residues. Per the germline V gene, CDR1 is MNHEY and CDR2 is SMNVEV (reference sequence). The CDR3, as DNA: TGTGCCAGCAGTGCTTTTAACGTAATCGGGGAGCTGTTTTTT. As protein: CASSAFNVIGELFF.

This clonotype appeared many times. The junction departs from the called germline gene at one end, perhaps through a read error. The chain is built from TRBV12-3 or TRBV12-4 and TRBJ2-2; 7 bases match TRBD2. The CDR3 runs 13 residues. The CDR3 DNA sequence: TGTGCCAGCAGTTGGGGGGGACCCGGTGAGCTGTTTTTT. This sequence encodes CASSWGGPGELFF.

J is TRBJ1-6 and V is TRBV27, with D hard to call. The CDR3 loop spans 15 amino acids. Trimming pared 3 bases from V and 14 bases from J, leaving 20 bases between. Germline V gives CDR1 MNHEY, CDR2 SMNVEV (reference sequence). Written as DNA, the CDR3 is TGTGCCAGCAGTTTTTCCAGGCCCGGGATTTTGGCCCTCCACTTT. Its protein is CASSFSRPGILALHF.

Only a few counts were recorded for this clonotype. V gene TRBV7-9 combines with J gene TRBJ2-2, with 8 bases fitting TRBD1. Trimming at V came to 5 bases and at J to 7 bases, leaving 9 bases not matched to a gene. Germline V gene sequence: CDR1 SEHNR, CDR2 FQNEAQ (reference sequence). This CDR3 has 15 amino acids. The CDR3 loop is CASSLPQGANGELFF. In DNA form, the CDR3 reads TGTGCCAGCAGCCTACCTCAGGGGGCAAACGGGGAGCTGTTTTTT. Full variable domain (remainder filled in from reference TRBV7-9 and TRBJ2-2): DTGVSQNPRHKITKRGQNVTFRCDPISEHNRLYWYRQTLGQGPEFLTYFQNEAQLEKSRLLSDRFSAERPKGSFSTLEIQRTEQGDSAMYLCASSLPQGANGELFFGEGSRLTVL.

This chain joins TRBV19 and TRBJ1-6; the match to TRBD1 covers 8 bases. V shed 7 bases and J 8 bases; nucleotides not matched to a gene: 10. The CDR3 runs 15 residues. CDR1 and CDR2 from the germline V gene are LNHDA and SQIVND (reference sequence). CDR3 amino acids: CASKGQATLDSPLHF. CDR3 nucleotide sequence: TGTGCCAGTAAGGGACAGGCAACTCTTGATTCACCCCTCCACTTT.

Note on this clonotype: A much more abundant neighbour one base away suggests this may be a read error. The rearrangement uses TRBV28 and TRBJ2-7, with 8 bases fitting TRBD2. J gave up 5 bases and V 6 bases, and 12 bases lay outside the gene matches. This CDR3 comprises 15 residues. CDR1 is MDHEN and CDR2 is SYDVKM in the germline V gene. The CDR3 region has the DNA TGTGCCAGCAGACTAACGGGAGGGGCAAAGGACGAGCAGTACTTC. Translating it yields CASRLTGGAKDEQYF.

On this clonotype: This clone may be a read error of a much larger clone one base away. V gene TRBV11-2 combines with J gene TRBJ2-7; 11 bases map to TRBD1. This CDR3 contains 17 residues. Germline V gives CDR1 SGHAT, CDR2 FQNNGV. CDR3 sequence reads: CVSSPGGLWDRGNEQYF. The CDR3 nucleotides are TGTGTCAGCAGCCCAGGGGGGCTATGGGACAGGGGGAACGAGCAGTACTTC.

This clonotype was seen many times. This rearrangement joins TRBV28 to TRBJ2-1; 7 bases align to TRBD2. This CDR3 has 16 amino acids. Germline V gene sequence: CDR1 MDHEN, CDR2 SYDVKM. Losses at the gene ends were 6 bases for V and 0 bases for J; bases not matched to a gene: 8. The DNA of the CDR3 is TGTGCCAGCAGCCCGACTAGCCCATTCTCCTACAATGAGCAGTTCTTC. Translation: CASSPTSPFSYNEQFF.

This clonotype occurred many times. CDR3 sequence: CASSRRGAAEAFF. CDR3 DNA: TGTGCCAGCAGCCGCCGGGGGGCGGCTGAAGCTTTCTTT. The chain links TRBV7-2 to TRBJ1-1, with a possible D match to TRBD1 (6 bases). With 5 bases removed from V and 6 bases from J, the gap between germline ends came to 13 bases. There are 13 residues in the CDR3. Germline loops: CDR1 SGHTA, CDR2 FQGNSA.

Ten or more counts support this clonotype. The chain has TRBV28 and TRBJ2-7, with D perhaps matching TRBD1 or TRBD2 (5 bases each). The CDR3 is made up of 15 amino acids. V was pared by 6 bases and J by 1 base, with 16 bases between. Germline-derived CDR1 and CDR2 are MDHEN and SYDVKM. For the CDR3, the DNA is TGTGCCAGCAGCTCCCAGGGTACTAGGTCCTACGAGCAGTACTTC. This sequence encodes CASSSQGTRSYEQYF.

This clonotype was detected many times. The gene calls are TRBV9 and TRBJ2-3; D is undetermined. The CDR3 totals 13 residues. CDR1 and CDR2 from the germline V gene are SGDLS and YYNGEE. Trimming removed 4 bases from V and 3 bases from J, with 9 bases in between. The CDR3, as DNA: TGTGCCAGCAGCCCGTTTGGTACAGATACGCAGTATTTT. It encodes CASSPFGTDTQYF.

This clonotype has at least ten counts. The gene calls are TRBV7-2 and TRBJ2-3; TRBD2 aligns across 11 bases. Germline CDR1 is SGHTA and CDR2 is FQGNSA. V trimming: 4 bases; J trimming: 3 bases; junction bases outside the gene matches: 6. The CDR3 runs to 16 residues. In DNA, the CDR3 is TGTGCCAGCAGCTATAGCGGGGGGGCCCGGACAGATACGCAGTATTTT. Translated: CASSYSGGARTDTQYF.

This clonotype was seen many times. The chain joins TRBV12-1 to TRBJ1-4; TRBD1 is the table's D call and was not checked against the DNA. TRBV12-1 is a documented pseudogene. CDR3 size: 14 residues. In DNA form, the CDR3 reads TGTGCCAGCCCGAGGGGATCCACTAATGAAAAACTGTTTTTT. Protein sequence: CASPRGSTNEKLFF.